The T cell receptor (beta chain) described here comes from a study of blood T cell repertoires in COVID-19. Background on the study: Acute and convalescent COVID-19 specimens originated in the United States, Italy and Spain. From T cells, B-cell-depleted T cells, or PBMCs came the material, which was cDNA or gDNA.

In the original analysis: Cell counts per sample came from amplifying reference gene primers. Clones were read by immunoSEQ multiplex PCR, and TCRdb kept only the in-frame ones, dropping some. The V and J calls and the clone size are those of that table, but D and trimming were determined from the DNA. The data show under 200,000 clones, around 90% seen once. This CDR3 is built from 14 residues. V gave up 7 bases and J gave up 6 bases; unmatched junction bases: 6. Germline lookup yields CDR1 SNHLY and CDR2 FYNNEI. The chain carries TRBV2 and TRBJ2-2, with 9 bases identical to TRBD1. The sequence was obtained from a man aged 60 to 69 with active or convalescent COVID-19. Sequencing used peripheral blood. The CDR3 DNA reads TGTGCCAGCAAGGGACAGGGTCCCTCCGGGGAGCTGTTTTTT. The encoded protein is CASKGQGPSGELFF.